Reported below is one T cell receptor beta chain. The antigen is undetermined. The sample originates from a study of T cell repertoires and HLA-DP antigens. Study context: Donors were two male and one female, aged 18-to-29 to 60-to-69.

Per the germline V gene, CDR1 is WSHSY and CDR2 is SAAADI. V lost 1 base to trimming and J lost 10 bases; unmatched junction nucleotides: 1. The CDR3 loop spans 12 amino acids. The assay was immunoSEQ multiplex PCR, and TCRdb's table has in-frame clones only and misses some. The repertoire holds around 100,000 clones, with approximately 92% as singletons. The receptor was derived from a young woman in good health and CMV-seronegative. The V gene is TRBV10-2, the J gene TRBJ1-1, with 9 bases fitting TRBD1. The sequenced sample was CD4+ T cells from PBMCs. CDR3 sequence: CASSEYRGRAFF. The CDR3 nucleotides are TGCGCCAGCAGTGAGTACAGGGGGCGAGCTTTCTTT.